These 25 T cell receptor beta chains share one sample of origin, sequenced in a study of blood T cells in healthy people across ages. Using a J-beta primer mix together with a sample-barcoded 5' primer, a second PCR was run for about 7 to 12 cycles. Each CDR3 protein is one row after TCRdb ran MiXCR on the 5' RACE reads. The sample comprises 600,000 to 900,000 distinct CDR3 sequences, 20% to 30% of which are singletons, and less than 3.5% rests with the top ten. These records were also assigned to another study, of T cells of mothers and their children.

What was sequenced was blood. The receptors were sampled from a boy younger than 18 in good health.

In regard to this clonotype: The junction differs from germline at one of its ends, possibly a read error. The rearrangement joins TRBV12-3 or TRBV12-4 to TRBJ2-3; D may be TRBD1 (6 bases). This CDR3 region has 15 residues. Written as DNA, the CDR3 is TGTGCCAGCAGACTGACAGGTGGAGGCACAGATGCGCAGTATTTT. This gives the protein CASRLTGGGTDAQYF.

The genes are TRBV30 and TRBJ2-1; 15 bases align to TRBD2. Germline V gene sequence: CDR1 GTSNPN, CDR2 SVGIG (reference sequence). The V segment lost 7 bases and the J segment 9 bases; nucleotides outside the gene matches: 4. This CDR3 is built from 13 residues. CDR3 amino acids: CASGLAGGREQFF. In DNA, the CDR3 is TGTGCCTCCGGACTAGCGGGGGGGCGTGAGCAGTTCTTC.

This clonotype has only a few counts. The CDR3 DNA follows: TGTGCCAGCAGTTTAAACTACGGGGAGCTGTTTTTT. It yields the protein CASSLNYGELFF. V is TRBV28 and J is TRBJ2-2; no clear D gene. The CDR3 spans 12 residues. Trimming left V 2 bases short and J 7 bases short, with 5 bases between. Germline V lookup: CDR1 MDHEN, CDR2 SYDVKM.

The chain combines TRBV5-1 with TRBJ1-5, with TRBD1 matching over 8 bases. This CDR3 region has 18 residues. V shed 0 bases, J shed 2 bases, and the junction held 10 bases outside the gene matches. CDR1 is SGHRS, CDR2 YFSETQ, per germline. This CDR3 reads CASSLAARGLGGNQPQHF. CDR3 nucleotides: TGCGCCAGCAGCTTGGCCGCCAGGGGGCTAGGGGGCAATCAGCCCCAGCATTTT.

This clonotype was counted a few times. This chain links TRBV6-1 with TRBJ2-3, with 10 bases aligning to TRBD2. The CDR3 has 14 residues. CDR1 and CDR2 (germline): MNHNS, SASEGT. V trimming: 7 bases; J trimming: 5 bases; junction bases outside the gene matches: 6. As DNA, the CDR3 is TGTGCCAGCACGAAGCTAGCGGGGGAAGATACGCAGTATTTT. Protein: CASTKLAGEDTQYF.

The CDR3 bases are TGTGCCAGCAGTCTTCGGGACAGGGTTGATGAGCAGTTCTTC. It codes for CASSLRDRVDEQFF. This chain links TRBV27 with TRBJ2-1; 9 nucleotides align to TRBD1. Germline V gene sequence: CDR1 MNHEY, CDR2 SMNVEV (reference sequence). The CDR3 loop spans 14 amino acids. Trimming cost V 5 bases and J 8 bases; bases outside gene matches: 7.

V gene TRBV2 combines with J gene TRBJ1-1; maybe TRBD1 (5 bases). Per germline, CDR1 SNHLY and CDR2 FYNNEI. The CDR3 runs 14 residues. The CDR3 sequence: CANREGRRNTEAFF. For the CDR3, the DNA is TGTGCTAATAGGGAGGGGCGGAGGAACACTGAAGCTTTCTTT. The full variable domain, completed using reference TRBV2 and TRBJ1-1, is EPEVTQTPSHQVTQMGQEVILRCVPISNHLYFYWYRQILGQKVEFLVSFYNNEISEKSEIFDDQFSVERPDGSNFTLKIRSTKLEDSAMYFCANREGRRNTEAFFGQGTRLTVV.

The chain joins TRBV10-3 to TRBJ2-5; 7 bases match TRBD1. Germline CDR1 is ENHRY and CDR2 is SYGVKD. Germline trimming cut 2 bases from V and 4 bases from J; bases unmatched to any gene: 7. This CDR3 contains 15 residues. The CDR3 region has the DNA TGTGCCATCAGTGAGACAGGGGAAGGCGGAGAGACCCAGTACTTC. Translated: CAISETGEGGETQYF.

This clonotype turned up a few times. This chain links TRBV5-1 with TRBJ2-1; D not resolved. Germline CDR1 and CDR2: SGHRS and YFSETQ. CDR3 size: 14 residues. The V and J ends lost 2 bases and 2 bases respectively, with 8 bases between them. DNA for the CDR3: TGCGCCAGCAGCTTTACGGGTGCCTACAATGAGCAGTTCTTC. It codes for CASSFTGAYNEQFF.

This clonotype was seen a handful of times. The V call is TRBV18, the J call TRBJ1-2; TRBD1 matches at 7 bases. V lost 4 bases to trimming and J lost 7 bases; unmatched junction nucleotides: 9. Germline V gene data show CDR1 as KGHSH and CDR2 as LQKENI. The CDR3 loop spans 14 amino acids. CDR3 residues: CASSQRDNRGGYTF. The CDR3 nucleotides read TGTGCCAGCTCACAGCGGGATAACAGGGGTGGCTACACCTTC. The full variable domain, completed using reference TRBV18 and TRBJ1-2, is NAGVMQNPRHLVRRRGQEARLRCSPMKGHSHVYWYRQLPEEGLKFMVYLQKENIIDESGMPKERFSAEFPKEGPSILRIQQVVRGDSAAYFCASSQRDNRGGYTFGSGTRLTVV.

In its sample, this clonotype was seen a few times. The genes are TRBV12-3 or TRBV12-4 and TRBJ1-2; 9 bases match TRBD1. CDR3 length equals 15 residues. With 6 bases clipped from V and 8 bases from J, the junction kept 13 bases outside the gene matches. As DNA, the CDR3 is TGTGCCAGCAGCCCTACCGGGACAGGGTCGGGCGGCTACACCTTC. It is translated as CASSPTGTGSGGYTF.

In this sample, this clonotype turned up a few times. The chain recombines TRBV4-2 with TRBJ2-7; 8 bases are a match to TRBD1. After removal of 3 bases from V and 6 bases from J, the junction contained 16 bases not matched to a gene. Germline V gene data show CDR1 as LGHNA and CDR2 as YNFKEQ. The CDR3 totals 17 residues. The CDR3 bases are TGTGCCAGCAGCCAGGAGGGATACTCTGACAGGGGAGTCGAGCAGTACTTC. Its protein is CASSQEGYSDRGVEQYF.

The CDR3: CASSINTGGSYGYTF. In nucleotides, the CDR3 is TGCGCCAGCAGCATAAATACAGGGGGCTCCTATGGCTACACCTTC. The chain has TRBV5-1 and TRBJ1-2; 9 bases line up with TRBD1. This CDR3 is 15 amino acids long. V was clipped by 4 bases and J by 4 bases; unmatched bases: 8. Germline V gene data show CDR1 as SGHRS and CDR2 as YFSETQ. The full variable domain, with the rest looked up from reference TRBV5-1 and TRBJ1-2, is KAGVTQTPRYLIKTRGQQVTLSCSPISGHRSVSWYQQTPGQGLQFLFEYFSETQRNKGNFPGRFSGRQFSNSRSEMNVSTLELGDSALYLCASSINTGGSYGYTFGSGTRLTVV.

This chain uses TRBV5-1 with TRBJ2-5; 12 bases agree with TRBD2. The CDR3 totals 15 residues. Germline V lookup: CDR1 SGHRS, CDR2 YFSETQ. The V and J ends lost 4 bases and 4 bases, in that order; junction bases with no gene match: 5. Here the CDR3 DNA reads TGCGCCAGCAGCCCCGGGACTAGCGGGCCAGAGACCCAGTACTTC. This encodes CASSPGTSGPETQYF. The full variable domain, rest sourced from reference TRBV5-1 and TRBJ2-5, is KAGVTQTPRYLIKTRGQQVTLSCSPISGHRSVSWYQQTPGQGLQFLFEYFSETQRNKGNFPGRFSGRQFSNSRSEMNVSTLELGDSALYLCASSPGTSGPETQYFGPGTRLLVL.

With regard to this clonotype: Mismatch with germline at one junction end may stem from a read error. V is TRBV19 and J is TRBJ1-2, with D possibly matching TRBD1 (5 bases). The germline CDR1 and CDR2 sequences are LNHDA and SQIVND (reference sequence). This CDR3 comprises 16 residues. CDR3 amino acids: CASSIDPTGDPYGFTF. CDR3 coding DNA: TGTGCCAGTAGTATAGATCCGACGGGGGACCCCTATGGCTTCACCTTC.

The V and J genes are TRBV9 and TRBJ1-4; the D gene is possibly TRBD1 (5 bases). Per germline, CDR1 SGDLS and CDR2 YYNGEE. The CDR3 has 15 amino acids. V was cut by 3 bases and J by 0 bases, with 9 bases left in between. In DNA, the CDR3 is TGTGCCAGCAGCGGGCGGGGCACAACTAATGAAAAACTGTTTTTT. The encoded protein is CASSGRGTTNEKLFF.

The V and J genes are TRBV19 and TRBJ1-6, with D possibly TRBD1 on 5 matching bases. Germline CDR1 and CDR2: LNHDA and SQIVND (reference sequence). Trimming removed 5 bases at V and 6 bases at J, with 23 bases between. CDR3 length: 18 amino acids. CDR3 amino acids: CASSPTRDGMWSNSPLHF. The CDR3 DNA is TGTGCCAGTAGTCCAACGAGGGACGGAATGTGGTCTAATTCACCCCTCCACTTT.

The gene calls are TRBV12-3 or TRBV12-4 and TRBJ2-5; D may match TRBD1 or TRBD2 (5 bases each). V was cut by 2 bases and J by 5 bases, with 21 bases left in between. The CDR3 has 17 residues. The CDR3 nucleotides read TGTGCCAGCAGTTTAATGTTCGGGCAACCAGAGGGGGAGACCCAGTACTTC. Amino acid sequence: CASSLMFGQPEGETQYF.

The V and J genes are TRBV27 and TRBJ2-7, with TRBD2 identical over 7 bases. J gave up 3 bases and V 10 bases, and 12 bases lay outside the gene matches. Germline-derived CDR1 and CDR2 are MNHEY and SMNVEV (reference sequence). The CDR3 extends over 14 amino acids. The CDR3 DNA reads TGTGCCAACAACGGGGCTAGCGGTGTCTACGAGCAGTACTTC. This encodes CANNGASGVYEQYF.

This clonotype was seen a handful of times. V usage is TRBV28 and J usage is TRBJ2-1; either TRBD1 or TRBD2 may supply D (5 bases each). Trimming took off 8 bases at V and 5 bases at J, with 16 bases between the two ends. This CDR3 comprises 14 residues. Germline V gene lookup returns CDR1 MDHEN and CDR2 SYDVKM. CDR3: CASQVEMGDNEQFF. Written as DNA, the CDR3 is TGTGCCAGCCAGGTGGAGATGGGGGACAATGAGCAGTTCTTC.

The V and J genes are TRBV27 and TRBJ2-3, with D perhaps matching TRBD2 (6 bases). V lost 7 bases, J lost 0 bases, and 11 bases lay in between. Per the germline V gene, CDR1 is MNHEY and CDR2 is SMNVEV (reference sequence). The length of the CDR3 is 14 residues. The CDR3, as DNA: TGTGCCAGCAAACCAGGAGGGAGCACAGATACGCAGTATTTT. Its protein is CASKPGGSTDTQYF.

This clonotype was counted a few times. The chain couples TRBV12-3 or TRBV12-4 to TRBJ2-7; D gene ambiguous. The CDR3 loop spans 12 amino acids. With 5 bases removed from V and 2 bases from J, the gap between germline ends came to 7 bases. The CDR3 region has the DNA TGTGCCAGCAGTGGTGCGGCCTACGAGCAGTACTTC. It is translated as CASSGAAYEQYF.

This clonotype was seen ten or more times. The chain links TRBV27 to TRBJ2-7, with TRBD2 identical over 14 bases. CDR1 is MNHEY and CDR2 is SMNVEV in the germline V gene (reference sequence). CDR3 length: 15 residues. After removal of 6 bases from V and 4 bases from J, the junction contained 5 bases not matched to a gene. DNA for the CDR3: TGTGCCAGCAGCCCGGGGACTAGCGGGGGATACGAGCAGTACTTC. This sequence encodes CASSPGTSGGYEQYF.

CDR3 DNA sequence: TGTGCCAGCAGGCGTACCGCGGGACAGAACAATGAGCAGTTCTTC. This encodes CASRRTAGQNNEQFF. The chain employs TRBV6-5 and TRBJ2-1; maybe TRBD1 (7 bases). Trimming pared 6 bases from V and 5 bases from J, leaving 17 bases between. The CDR3 runs 15 residues. The V gene's germline CDR1 is MNHEY and CDR2 SVGAGI.

The chain couples TRBV4-1 to TRBJ2-4, with 10 bases identical to TRBD1. The germline V gene encodes CDR1 MGHRA and CDR2 YSYEKL. Trimming cost V 4 bases and J 2 bases; bases outside gene matches: 5. This CDR3 region has 16 residues. DNA of the CDR3: TGCGCCAGCAGCCCGACAGGGGGCGCCCCCAAAAACATTCAGTACTTC. Translation: CASSPTGGAPKNIQYF.